The 3 T cell receptor beta chains given below trace back to one sample, sequenced in a study of cytomegalovirus exposure and HLA in healthy donors. Primers: 60 Vbeta forward and 13 Jbeta reverse. Generated by immunoSEQ multiplex PCR, the TCRdb table keeps only in-frame clones and is missing some. The sample yields over 200,000 clones, around 75% seen once. Material: PBMCs. The source of these receptors is a woman between 25 and 40 years old in good health and CMV-seronegative.

With regard to this clone: Additional DNA sequences in this sample encode the identical CDR3. The V call is TRBV6-5, the J call TRBJ2-7; 10 positions agree with TRBD2. V was clipped by 9 bases and J by 3 bases; unmatched bases: 5. Germline CDR1 is MNHEY and CDR2 is SVGAGI. This CDR3 spans 13 amino acids. For the CDR3, the DNA is TGTGCCAGTACGAGGACTAGCGGCTACGAGCAGTACTTC. It codes for CASTRTSGYEQYF.

The gene calls are TRBV7-3 and TRBJ2-1; TRBD1 might be the D (6 bases). Trimming shortened V by 4 bases and J by 3 bases, and 7 bases separated the two germline ends. Germline V gene sequence: CDR1 SGHTA, CDR2 FQGTGA. The CDR3 is 13 amino acids. CDR3 loop: CASSWGLYNEQFF. The DNA of the CDR3 is TGTGCCAGCAGCTGGGGGCTCTACAATGAGCAGTTCTTC.

V and J are TRBV4-3 and TRBJ1-2; possible D gene TRBD1, 6 bases. This CDR3 is built from 16 residues. V dropped 1 base and J dropped 5 bases, with 17 bases sitting between them. Germline V lookup: CDR1 LGHNA, CDR2 YSLEER. This CDR3 is CASSQVYPGVRYGYTF. In DNA form, the CDR3 reads TGCGCCAGCAGCCAAGTGTATCCAGGGGTAAGGTATGGCTACACCTTC.